This TCR beta chain stems from a study of OX40 agonist ivuxolimab in advanced cancers. Concerning the study at large: Ivuxolimab, which targeted the costimulatory receptor OX40 (CD134), was an agonistic, fully human IgG2 monoclonal antibody. Intravenous ivuxolimab was administered to patients every 2 weeks at six dose levels: 0.01, 0.1, 0.3, 1.5, 3 and 10 mg/kg. Of the 50 to 55 patients in dose escalation, about 20 had hepatocellular carcinoma, some 15 had melanoma, 9 had renal cell carcinoma and 9 had head and neck cancer. A male proportion of roughly 80% and a mean age of roughly 55 years, ranging from roughly 23 to 79, were recorded for the dose-escalation cohort. Prior anti-PD-1, anti-PD-L1 or anti-CTLA-4 therapy was permitted, and checkpoint inhibitors had been received by 30% to 40% of dose-escalation patients. Partial responses occurred in three dose-escalation patients: two with cutaneous melanoma and one with hepatocellular carcinoma. The point of sequencing TCRbeta in the periphery was to test whether ivuxolimab changed TCR sequence diversity and drove clonal T-cell expansion. The paper describes the monotherapy dose-escalation part (N ≈ 51 patients) of the phase I trial of ivuxolimab. What the study reported, not specific to this receptor: On average, CD8+ T cells showed more expanded clones than CD4+ T cells after ivuxolimab. Partial responders in the 0.1-3.0 mg/kg groups had among the lowest normalized peripheral clonal expansion, especially among CD8+ T cells. Low levels of normalized T-cell clonal expansion were also seen in some patients who did not respond. At doses of 0.1 to 3.0 mg/kg, clonal expansion of both CD4+ and CD8+ T cells in blood was seen between baseline and week 6. Antigen specificity was not determined for the clonally expanded peripheral T cells.

The trial excluded patients who had a history of autoimmune disease or were on systemic immunosuppression. Peripheral blood for TCR sequencing was drawn from every dose cohort at baseline, at cycle 4 day 1 and at cycle 7 day 1. The samples were taken from a phase I, first-in-human, multicenter, open-label dose-escalation trial of ivuxolimab. The trial enrolled adults with locally advanced or metastatic head and neck squamous cell, hepatocellular, melanoma or renal cell carcinoma. CD4+ and CD8+ T cells were sorted separately from peripheral blood before TCR sequencing. For sequencing of the TCRbeta CDR3 region, genomic DNA was extracted from the sorted cells. The immunoSEQ Assay was used for sequencing of TCRbeta CDR3 regions. Drawn from immuneACCESS, this table holds only the in-frame rearrangements with V and J called that TCRdb kept. Clones are partly lost; checked studies trace under half to an unresolved V gene and leave the rest unexplained. A total of over 45,000 clones appear in this sample, 80% to 85% of them only once. Roughly 0.6% of the sample belongs to the ten largest clones.

CDR1 and CDR2, per the germline V gene, are KGHSH and LQKENI. V has 1 base trimmed and J has 1 base trimmed; junction bases matching no gene number 10. The CDR3 starts with the cysteine, ends with the phenylalanine, and has 19 residues. The sequence is cut down to CDR3 DNA, 57 bases in frame from base 1. Details on this clone: The target of this receptor is not known. Base qualities are missing; no much larger clone stands one base away.

This receptor was taken from an adult with an advanced solid tumor such as melanoma, head and neck, liver or kidney cancer. The source material was CD4+ or CD8+ T cells sorted from blood, sampled in a trial of the OX40 agonist ivuxolimab. This receptor chain uses TRBV18 and TRBJ2-1, with 10 central nucleotides matching TRBD2. Here the CDR3 is given as CASSPQELAGGMSYNEQFF. The sequence in DNA is TGTGCCAGCTCACCACAAGAATTAGCGGGAGGTATGTCCTACAATGAGCAGTTCTTC.